The 29 T cell receptor beta chains below come from one sample, sequenced in a study of blood T cell repertoires in COVID-19. Sequencing used immunoSEQ multiplex PCR; TCRdb keeps in-frame clones, though not all of them. This sample has some 200,000 clones; around nine tenths occur once, and the top ten carry approximately 0.88%. The source material was peripheral blood. All receptors derive from a woman between 18 and 29 years old who had recovered from COVID-19.

This clone came up a few times. The V gene is TRBV7-2, the J gene TRBJ1-6; the D is unclear. CDR1 and CDR2 from the germline V gene are SGHTA and FQGNSA. The CDR3 totals 13 residues. V was pared by 8 bases and J by 0 bases, with 5 bases between. CDR3 sequence: CASLSSYNSPLHF. The CDR3 bases are TGTGCCAGCCTTAGCTCCTATAATTCACCCCTCCACTTT.

The CDR3 DNA is TGTGCCAGTACCGCTAGGGCGAGGGGGCGATACACTGAAGCTTTCTTT. Translation gives CASTARARGRYTEAFF. The gene calls are TRBV19 and TRBJ1-1; the match to TRBD1 covers 7 bases. CDR1 LNHDA and CDR2 SQIVND come from the germline V gene (reference sequence). The CDR3 spans 16 residues. V lost 7 bases, J lost 3 bases, and 14 bases stayed unmatched.

J is TRBJ1-6 and V is TRBV19; 8 bases map to TRBD1. Germline values: CDR1 LNHDA, CDR2 SQIVND (reference sequence). V gave up 6 bases and J gave up 10 bases; unmatched junction bases: 8. The CDR3 has 14 amino acids. The CDR3: CASSPSGGESPLHF. Written as DNA, the CDR3 is TGTGCCAGTAGCCCCTCAGGGGGCGAATCACCCCTCCACTTT.

The chain couples TRBV9 to TRBJ2-2, with 9 nucleotides matching TRBD2. After removal of 0 bases from V and 7 bases from J, the junction contained 13 bases not matched to a gene. The germline V gene has CDR1 SGDLS and CDR2 YYNGEE. This CDR3 region has 18 residues. As DNA, the CDR3 is TGTGCCAGCAGCGTAGGAGTTAGCGGGAGCCATGACCTCGGGGAGCTGTTTTTT. Amino acid sequence: CASSVGVSGSHDLGELFF.

J is TRBJ2-7 and V is TRBV12-5; tentatively, D is TRBD2 (6 bases). Trimming stripped 3 bases from V and 3 bases from J, with 15 bases between. The CDR3 extends over 15 amino acids. Looked up from germline, CDR1 is LGHNT and CDR2 is FRNRAP. The CDR3 sequence: CASGFGGKDYYEQYV. The CDR3 DNA reads as TGTGCTAGTGGTTTTGGCGGGAAGGACTACTACGAGCAGTACGTC.

J is TRBJ2-1 and V is TRBV5-1; TRBD2 matches 10 bases. V lost 0 bases and J lost 7; bases outside the gene matches: 7. The CDR3 sequence is 16 residues long. Germline CDR1 is SGHRS and CDR2 is YFSETQ. This CDR3 is CASSLGLAGEGNEQFF. CDR3 sequence (DNA): TGCGCCAGCAGCTTGGGGCTAGCGGGAGAGGGGAATGAGCAGTTCTTC.

The chain links TRBV7-9 to TRBJ2-2; tentatively, D is TRBD2 (5 bases). The germline gives CDR1 SEHNR, CDR2 FQNEAQ (reference sequence). V shed 5 bases and J shed 2 bases, with 9 bases lying between them. There are 14 residues in the CDR3. The CDR3 is CASSRTLNTGELFF. For the CDR3, the DNA is TGTGCCAGCAGCCGGACTCTCAACACCGGGGAGCTGTTTTTT.

The table lists this clone with a count of one. The chain couples TRBV7-9 to TRBJ1-2; 8 positions agree with TRBD1. The CDR3 length is 12 residues. The germline gives CDR1 SEHNR, CDR2 FQNEAQ (reference sequence). J lost 8 bases, V lost 5 bases, and 4 bases had no gene match. The CDR3 bases are TGTGCCAGCAGCCTCGGGGACAGGGGCTACACCTTC. As protein: CASSLGDRGYTF.

This chain uses TRBV11-3 with TRBJ2-3; 14 bases map to TRBD2. Losses at the gene ends were 4 bases for V and 3 bases for J; bases not matched to a gene: 9. CDR1 is SGHNT and CDR2 is YENEEA in the germline V gene. This CDR3 has 18 residues. The CDR3 protein is CASSSRGLAGELTDTQYF. The DNA of the CDR3 is TGTGCCAGCAGCTCCCGGGGACTAGCGGGAGAATTGACAGATACGCAGTATTTT.

J is TRBJ1-2 and V is TRBV10-3, with D possibly matching TRBD1 (5 bases). Germline V gene data show CDR1 as ENHRY and CDR2 as SYGVKD. This CDR3 is built from 13 residues. The V gene lost 4 bases and the J gene lost 6 bases, with 12 bases spanning the gap. The CDR3 here is CAISGTTWDGYTF. CDR3 nucleotide sequence: TGTGCCATCAGTGGGACAACGTGGGATGGCTACACCTTC.

In this sample, this clone turned up a few times. This chain connects TRBV12-5 to TRBJ1-2; D perhaps matches TRBD1 (6 bases). The germline V gene encodes CDR1 LGHNT and CDR2 FRNRAP. The CDR3 totals 14 residues. V was trimmed by 7 bases and J by 4 bases, leaving 16 bases between them. The CDR3 DNA reads TGTGCTAGTGCCAACCCGGACAGACTCTATGGCTACACCTTC. Protein: CASANPDRLYGYTF.

This sequence joins TRBV29-1 and TRBJ2-7; 9 nucleotides align to TRBD1. Trimming took 5 bases from V and 7 from J; bases not matched to a gene: 9. The CDR3 is 13 residues long. The V gene's germline CDR1 is SQVTM and CDR2 ANQGSEA. The CDR3 bases are TGCAGCGTTAGTGACAGGGGGTCGAAGGAGCAGTACTTC. This translates into CSVSDRGSKEQYF.

V usage is TRBV6-2 or TRBV6-3 and J usage is TRBJ2-3; perhaps TRBD2 as D (6 bases). This CDR3 has 15 amino acids. CDR1 and CDR2 from the germline V gene are MNHEY and SVGEGT. Trimming removed 0 bases at V and 4 bases at J, with 11 bases between. The CDR3 protein is CASSYSSPSADTQYF. As DNA, the CDR3 is TGTGCCAGCAGTTACTCGAGCCCTAGCGCAGATACGCAGTATTTT.

The gene calls are TRBV20-1 and TRBJ2-7, with D perhaps TRBD1 (6 bases). Per the germline V gene, CDR1 is DFQATT and CDR2 is SNEGSKA (reference sequence). The CDR3 covers 11 residues. The CDR3 DNA sequence: TGCAGCGCGGCAGGGGCCACCGAGCAGTACGTC. This sequence encodes CSAAGATEQYV.

This chain links TRBV27 with TRBJ1-1; TRBD1 matches at 7 bases. V shed 6 bases, J shed 3 bases, and the junction held 4 bases outside the gene matches. The CDR3 sequence is 13 residues long. Germline assignment: CDR1 MNHEY and CDR2 SMNVEV (reference sequence). CDR3 sequence reads: CASRQGTDTEAFF. CDR3 DNA sequence: TGTGCCAGCAGACAGGGGACGGACACTGAAGCTTTCTTT.

The V gene is TRBV7-9, the J gene TRBJ2-7; D call uncertain. The germline V gene encodes CDR1 SEHNR and CDR2 FQNEAQ (reference sequence). Trimming shortened V by 5 bases and J by 2 bases, and 13 bases separated the two germline ends. CDR3 length: 14 amino acids. The CDR3 nucleotides are TGTGCCAGCAGCCGCCATCCAGATACCTACGAGCAGTACGTC. Residues: CASSRHPDTYEQYV.

The CDR3, as DNA: TGTGCCAGCAGCTTAGCGAGCGGGGTAGGTTACAATGAGCAGTTCTTC. Residues: CASSLASGVGYNEQFF. The chain links TRBV7-8 to TRBJ2-1; the match to TRBD2 covers 7 bases. Germline loops: CDR1 SGHVS, CDR2 FQNEAQ. Trimming took 0 bases from V and 4 from J; bases not matched to a gene: 6. The CDR3 totals 16 residues.

V gene TRBV2 combines with J gene TRBJ2-1, with D unresolved. The CDR3 is 14 residues long. Germline CDR1 is SNHLY and CDR2 is FYNNEI. V gave up 4 bases and J gave up 0 bases, with 7 bases separating them. CDR3 bases: TGTGCCAGCAGTGCACCGAGCTCCTACAATGAGCAGTTCTTC. Amino acids: CASSAPSSYNEQFF.

In this sample, this clone turned up once. The chain couples TRBV18 to TRBJ2-7, with TRBD2 as a possible D gene (5 bases). There are 14 residues in the CDR3. Trimming cost V 2 bases and J 0 bases, with 8 bases left between them. In germline, CDR1 is KGHSH, CDR2 LQKENI. CDR3 region: CASSPVGDSYEQYV. CDR3 DNA: TGTGCCAGCTCACCAGTCGGGGACTCCTACGAGCAGTACGTC.

This chain uses TRBV7-2 with TRBJ2-1; D gene uncertain. CDR1 is SGHTA and CDR2 is FQGNSA in the germline V gene. The CDR3 has 16 residues. Trimming removed 6 bases from V and 0 bases from J, with 15 bases in between. The CDR3 DNA is TGTGCCAGCAGATCGAGCGTACTTGACTCCTACAATGAGCAGTTCTTC. Residues: CASRSSVLDSYNEQFF.

This clone was picked up one time. This chain uses TRBV15 with TRBJ2-7; 13 bases agree with TRBD2. Trimming took 0 bases from V and 2 from J; bases not matched to a gene: 13. Germline V CDR1 and CDR2: LNHNV, YYDKDF (reference sequence). The CDR3 length is 20 residues. The CDR3 protein is CATSRDSVQQGLAGPYEQYV. In nucleotides, the CDR3 is TGTGCCACCAGCAGAGATTCAGTTCAGCAGGGACTAGCGGGACCCTACGAGCAGTACGTC.

V usage is TRBV6-5 and J usage is TRBJ2-5, with D perhaps matching TRBD2 (7 bases). V lost 8 bases to trimming and J lost 5 bases, with 18 bases between them. CDR3 size: 14 residues. The V gene's germline CDR1 is MNHEY and CDR2 SVGAGI. CDR3 sequence (DNA): TGTGCCAGCGCCCGGGGAGGGGGGGAGGAGACCCAGTACTTC. It encodes CASARGGGEETQYF.

The chain is built from TRBV3-1 (or the pseudogene TRBV3-2) and TRBJ1-4, with no clear D. The germline V and J ends were trimmed by 0 bases and 6 bases, with 20 bases remaining between them. This CDR3 is built from 18 residues. Germline loops: CDR1 LGHDT, CDR2 YNNKEL (reference sequence). The CDR3 here is CASSQEGRGREDDEKLFF. In nucleotides, the CDR3 is TGTGCCAGCAGCCAAGAGGGCCGTGGAAGGGAGGATGATGAAAAACTGTTTTTT.

This chain uses TRBV6-2 or TRBV6-3 with TRBJ1-1; D is ambiguous. CDR1 is MNHEY and CDR2 is SVGEGT in the germline V gene. Trimming removed 2 bases from V and 7 bases from J, with 11 bases in between. The CDR3 consists of 13 residues. The CDR3 bases are TGTGCCAGCAGTTACGTCGGACTGTTTGAAGCTTTCTTT. Translation: CASSYVGLFEAFF.

The chain links TRBV12-2 to TRBJ1-1. TRBV12-2 is a pseudogene locus. CDR3 length: 16 residues. CDR3 in DNA: TGTGCAAGTCGCTTAGTCTGTGCGGGCCCGGACACTGAAGCTTTCTTT. It specifies CASRLVCAGPDTEAFF.

V gene TRBV12-3 or TRBV12-4 combines with J gene TRBJ1-6; D not resolved. V dropped 5 bases and J dropped 6 bases, with 8 bases sitting between them. CDR3 length: 13 amino acids. This chain's CDR3 is CASSTQFNSPLHF. The CDR3 coding sequence is TGTGCCAGCAGTACACAATTTAATTCACCCCTCCACTTT.

This clone was picked up one time. The V gene is TRBV18, the J gene TRBJ2-2; 10 bases are shared with TRBD1. The CDR3 length is 17 residues. The J segment lost 6 bases and the V segment lost 3 bases, leaving 10 bases of the junction unmatched. In germline, CDR1 is KGHSH, CDR2 LQKENI. This CDR3 is CASSPELGTGAAGELFF. The CDR3 DNA reads as TGTGCCAGCTCACCGGAGTTGGGGACAGGGGCGGCCGGGGAGCTGTTTTTT.

The chain carries TRBV5-5 and TRBJ1-5; a weak D match, TRBD1 (5 bases). This CDR3 comprises 14 residues. Per germline, CDR1 SGHKS and CDR2 YYEKEE (reference sequence). V was pared by 3 bases and J by 3 bases, with 10 bases between. CDR3 sequence (DNA): TGTGCCAGCAGCTACGGACATGTCAATCAGCCCCAGCATTTT. This encodes CASSYGHVNQPQHF.

The J gene is TRBJ1-5, the V gene TRBV5-8; D gene ambiguous. The V and J ends lost 3 bases and 2 bases respectively, with 12 bases between them. The CDR3 covers 15 residues. Germline CDR1 SGHTS, CDR2 YDEGEE. DNA for the CDR3: TGTGCCAGCAGCTACTCAGGAGGAGGCAATCAGCCCCAGCATTTT. Encoded protein: CASSYSGGGNQPQHF.